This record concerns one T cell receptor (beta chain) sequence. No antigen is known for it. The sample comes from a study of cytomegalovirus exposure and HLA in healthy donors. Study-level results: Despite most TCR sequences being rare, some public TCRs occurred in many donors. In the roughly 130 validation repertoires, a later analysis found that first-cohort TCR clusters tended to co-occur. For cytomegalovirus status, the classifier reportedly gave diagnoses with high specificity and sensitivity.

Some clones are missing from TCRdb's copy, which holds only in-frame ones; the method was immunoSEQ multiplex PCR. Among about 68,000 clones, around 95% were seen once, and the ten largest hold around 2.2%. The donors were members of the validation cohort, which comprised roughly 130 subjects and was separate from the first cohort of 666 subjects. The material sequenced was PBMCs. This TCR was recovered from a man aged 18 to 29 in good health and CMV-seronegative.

This CDR3 reads CASSLGAGEYNEQFF. The CDR3 DNA follows: TGTGCCAGCAGCTTAGGGGCAGGGGAATACAATGAGCAGTTCTTC. The chain joins TRBV11-2 to TRBJ2-1; tentatively, D is TRBD1 (6 bases). Germline V CDR1 and CDR2: SGHAT, FQNNGV. V dropped 1 base and J dropped 4 bases, with 11 bases sitting between them. The CDR3 extends over 15 amino acids. The full variable domain, in which reference TRBV11-2 and TRBJ2-1 provide the parts outside the CDR3, is EAGVAQSPRYKIIEKRQSVAFWCNPISGHATLYWYQQILGQGPKLLIQFQNNGVVDDSQLPKDRFSAERLKGVDSTLKIQPAKLEDSAVYLCASSLGAGEYNEQFFGPGTRLTVL.